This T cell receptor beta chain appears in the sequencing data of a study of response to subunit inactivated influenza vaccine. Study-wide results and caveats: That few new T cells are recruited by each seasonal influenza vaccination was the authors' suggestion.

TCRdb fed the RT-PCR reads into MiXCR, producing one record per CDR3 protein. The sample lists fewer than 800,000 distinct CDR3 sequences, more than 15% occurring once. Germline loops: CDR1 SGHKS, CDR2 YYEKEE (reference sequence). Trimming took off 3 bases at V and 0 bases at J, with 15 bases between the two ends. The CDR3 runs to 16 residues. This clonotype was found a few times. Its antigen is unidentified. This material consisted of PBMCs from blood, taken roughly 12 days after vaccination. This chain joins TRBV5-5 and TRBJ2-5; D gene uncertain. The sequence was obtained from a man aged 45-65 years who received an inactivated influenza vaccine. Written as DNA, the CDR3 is TGTGCCAGCAGCTCATTTAAGGACGGAAACCAAGAGACCCAGTACTTC. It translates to CASSSFKDGNQETQYF.